This T cell receptor beta chain was identified in a study of post-analysis software for immune sequencing data. On the study more broadly: Both relapsing-remitting and secondary progressive multiple sclerosis featured among the disease courses, as did progressive-relapsing multiple sclerosis.

The V gene end was trimmed by 4 bases and the J gene end by 12 bases; junction bases not matched to a gene: 8. Per the germline V gene, CDR1 is MNHEY and CDR2 is SMNVEV (reference sequence). This CDR3 region has 14 residues. The TCR beta cDNA libraries contained unique molecular identifiers. The T cell input of roughly 0.95 to 11 million gave around 540,000 cDNA molecules. TCRdb re-called the PCR reads with MiXCR, one entry per CDR3 protein. The table includes over 700,000 distinct CDR3 sequences, roughly 29% detected once. Regarding the study as a whole: TRBV segments more frequent in patients than in controls numbered about 5 and included TRBV5-6, TRBV5-1 and TRBV20-1. Controls had significantly higher normalized Chao1 diversity than multiple sclerosis patients.

The table lists this clonotype with a count of one. The target antigen is unknown. The rearrangement joins TRBV27 to TRBJ1-4, with 10 positions matching TRBD1. The sequence came from a girl aged 5 to 17 with multiple sclerosis. Sequencing was performed on blood. The CDR3 sequence is CASSSGTGDIQLFF. The CDR3 region has the DNA TGTGCCAGCAGTTCCGGGACAGGGGACATCCAACTGTTTTTT.